This passage covers 27 T cell receptor beta chains from one sample sequenced in a study of lymphopenia after photon versus proton radiotherapy. Profiled with immunoSEQ multiplex PCR; TCRdb holds only in-frame clones, not every one. The repertoire includes about 39,000 clones, around nine tenths of them detected once, and roughly 15% sits in the top ten. The sample was peripheral blood, taken from a patient treated with photon-based radiotherapy. These receptor sequences come from a man in his 60s with cholangiocarcinoma.

The chain has TRBV7-3 and TRBJ2-3, with 9 nucleotides matching TRBD2. The CDR3 spans 15 residues. V shed 0 bases and J 6 bases; nucleotides not matched to a gene: 4. Germline V gives CDR1 SGHTA, CDR2 FQGTGA. The CDR3 sequence is CASSLTSGSGDTQYF. The CDR3 coding sequence is TGTGCCAGCAGCTTAACTAGCGGGAGTGGGGATACGCAGTATTTT.

The genes are TRBV28 and TRBJ2-5, with 7 bases fitting TRBD2. With the DNA end fitting TRBJ2-7 better, the J assignment may be wrong. This CDR3 contains 11 residues. Per the germline V gene, CDR1 is MDHEN and CDR2 is SYDVKM. CDR3 sequence: CASSSGGEQYF. The CDR3 DNA follows: TGTGCCAGCTCCTCGGGAGGCGAGCAGTACTTC.

The V gene is TRBV9, the J gene TRBJ2-7, with 9 positions matching TRBD2. This CDR3 has 17 residues. The V gene end was trimmed by 0 bases and the J gene end by 4 bases; junction bases not matched to a gene: 11. Germline CDR1 reads SGDLS; CDR2 reads YYNGEE. In DNA form, the CDR3 reads TGTGCCAGCAGCGTAGGTTTAGCGGGAGTAGGTGGGTACGAGCAGTACTTC. It is translated as CASSVGLAGVGGYEQYF.

This chain joins TRBV28 and TRBJ2-3; D is perhaps TRBD1 (6 bases). V lost 5 bases and J 7 bases, leaving 10 bases between the germline ends. CDR1 is MDHEN, CDR2 SYDVKM, per germline. The CDR3 spans 12 residues. The CDR3 region has the DNA TGTGCCAGCAGTCCAACAGGGTATACGCAGTATTTT. This sequence encodes CASSPTGYTQYF. Full variable domain (remainder filled in from reference TRBV28 and TRBJ2-3): DVKVTQSSRYLVKRTGEKVFLECVQDMDHENMFWYRQDPGLGLRLIYFSYDVKMKEKGDIPEGYSVSREKKERFSLILESASTNQTSMYLCASSPTGYTQYFGPGTRLTVL.

This clone has only a few counts. V usage is TRBV11-3 and J usage is TRBJ2-2, with unresolved D. The CDR3 is made up of 13 amino acids. Germline V gene data show CDR1 as SGHNT and CDR2 as YENEEA. V lost 7 bases and J lost 5, with 11 bases in between. In DNA form, the CDR3 reads TGTGCCAGCACCCCTCTGCGAACCGGGGAGCTGTTTTTT. Residues: CASTPLRTGELFF. The whole variable domain, filled in from reference TRBV11-3 and TRBJ2-2, reads EAGVVQSPRYKIIEKKQPVAFWCNPISGHNTLYWYLQNLGQGPELLIRYENEEAVDDSQLPKDRFSAERLKGVDSTLKIQPAELGDSAVYLCASTPLRTGELFFGEGSRLTVL.

The rearrangement links TRBV19 to TRBJ2-7, with D hard to call. The germline V gene encodes CDR1 LNHDA and CDR2 SQIVND (reference sequence). V lost 2 bases, J lost 2 bases, and 10 bases lay in between. The CDR3 has 14 amino acids. The CDR3 spells CASSIKPGTYEQYF. Written as DNA, the CDR3 is TGTGCCAGTAGTATAAAACCTGGAACCTACGAGCAGTACTTC. Supplemented by reference TRBV19 and TRBJ2-7, the full variable domain reads DGGITQSPKYLFRKEGQNVTLSCEQNLNHDAMYWYRQDPGQGLRLIYYSQIVNDFQKGDIAEGYSVSREKKESFPLTVTSAQKNPTAFYLCASSIKPGTYEQYFGPGTRLTVT.

The CDR3 protein is CASSIGLEWGTDTQYF. CDR3 coding DNA: TGTGCCAGCAGCATCGGACTAGAGTGGGGCACAGATACGCAGTATTTT. V gene TRBV7-7 combines with J gene TRBJ2-3; 7 bases agree with TRBD2. The CDR3 extends over 16 amino acids. The V gene end was trimmed by 5 bases and the J gene end by 1 base; junction bases not matched to a gene: 9. Germline-derived CDR1 and CDR2 are SSHAT and FNYEAQ (reference sequence).

The chain joins TRBV10-3 to TRBJ1-1, with a possible D match to TRBD1 (6 bases). Per germline, CDR1 ENHRY and CDR2 SYGVKD. Trimming pared 0 bases from V and 0 bases from J, leaving 8 bases between. CDR3 length equals 15 residues. The CDR3 region has the DNA TGTGCCATCAGTGAGTCGAGGGGGGTGAACACTGAAGCTTTCTTT. Residues: CAISESRGVNTEAFF.

The chain employs TRBV15 and TRBJ2-1, with TRBD2 identical over 13 bases. CDR1 is LNHNV, CDR2 YYDKDF, per germline (reference sequence). The CDR3 runs to 15 residues. The trim removed 9 bases at V and 7 bases at J, leaving 9 bases unmatched. CDR3 residues: CATTPLAGGTNEQFF. CDR3 nucleotide sequence: TGTGCCACGACTCCACTAGCGGGGGGGACGAATGAGCAGTTCTTC.

The chain combines TRBV7-2 with TRBJ1-5; D call uncertain. The germline V gene has CDR1 SGHTA and CDR2 FQGNSA. This CDR3 has 15 residues. Trimming removed 3 bases from V and 0 bases from J, with 9 bases in between. CDR3 nucleotide sequence: TGTGCCAGCAGCTTTTCAGAAGTTAGCAATCAGCCCCAGCATTTT. The encoded protein is CASSFSEVSNQPQHF.

The chain joins TRBV6-6 to TRBJ1-4; D unresolved. The germline V and J ends were trimmed by 7 bases and 7 bases, with 16 bases remaining between them. CDR1 MNHNY and CDR2 SVGAGI come from the germline V gene (reference sequence). This CDR3 spans 14 amino acids. This CDR3 reads CASTLEGGREKLFF. In DNA, the CDR3 is TGTGCCAGCACCTTAGAGGGCGGTCGTGAAAAACTGTTTTTT.

This chain connects TRBV5-1 to TRBJ2-7; D gene uncertain. This CDR3 has 14 amino acids. Germline assignment: CDR1 SGHRS and CDR2 YFSETQ. Trimming pared 0 bases from V and 2 bases from J, leaving 9 bases between. The CDR3 nucleotides read TGCGCCAGCAGCTTGGACCCCAGAACCTACGAGCAGTACTTC. This sequence encodes CASSLDPRTYEQYF.

This chain links TRBV5-8 with TRBJ2-1, with D uncertain. Germline CDR1 SGHTS, CDR2 YDEGEE. Trimming took off 2 bases at V and 0 bases at J, with 9 bases between the two ends. This CDR3 has 15 residues. CDR3 in amino acids: CASSLWRSSYNEQFF. In DNA form, the CDR3 reads TGTGCCAGCAGCTTATGGCGGAGCTCCTACAATGAGCAGTTCTTC.

V usage is TRBV6-5 and J usage is TRBJ2-5; the D is unclear. The CDR3 runs to 11 residues. Germline V gene sequence: CDR1 MNHEY, CDR2 SVGAGI. This chain's CDR3 is CGTASEETQYF. DNA for the CDR3: TGTGGCACGGCGTCCGAAGAGACCCAGTACTTC.

This clone was picked up one time. V gene TRBV7-2 combines with J gene TRBJ2-7; 7 nucleotides agree with TRBD1. V shed 3 bases, J shed 2 bases, and the junction held 4 bases outside the gene matches. This CDR3 contains 14 residues. Germline V gene data show CDR1 as SGHTA and CDR2 as FQGNSA. CDR3 amino acids: CASSLGTATYEQYF. In DNA, the CDR3 is TGTGCCAGCAGCTTGGGGACAGCCACCTACGAGCAGTACTTC. Variable domain in full (rest from reference TRBV7-2 and TRBJ2-7): GAGVSQSPSNKVTEKGKDVELRCDPISGHTALYWYRQSLGQGLEFLIYFQGNSAPDKSGLPSDRFSAERTGGSVSTLTIQRTQQEDSAVYLCASSLGTATYEQYFGPGTRLTVT.

CDR3 DNA: TGTGCCAGCAGTTTAGGGGGCAATAACTATGGCTACACCTTC. Translating it yields CASSLGGNNYGYTF. This chain connects TRBV27 to TRBJ1-2; perhaps TRBD1 as D (6 bases). The CDR3 runs to 14 residues. Germline V gene data show CDR1 as MNHEY and CDR2 as SMNVEV (reference sequence). V shed 2 bases and J shed 1 base, with 8 bases lying between them.

The chain combines TRBV28 with TRBJ2-7; no clear D. Trimming left V 4 bases short and J 7 bases short, with 8 bases between. Germline V gives CDR1 MDHEN, CDR2 SYDVKM. The CDR3 contains 11 residues. Written as DNA, the CDR3 is TGTGCCAGCAGTTCCCGACAAGAGCAGTACTTC. Residues: CASSSRQEQYF.

J is TRBJ2-1 and V is TRBV5-1; 8 bases fit TRBD1. The junction had 5 bases not matched to a gene; V was cut back by 3 bases and J by 3 bases. This CDR3 spans 15 amino acids. Per germline, CDR1 SGHRS and CDR2 YFSETQ. The DNA of the CDR3 is TGCGCCAGCAGCTCCGCCGGGACAGGCTACAATGAGCAGTTCTTC. Amino acids: CASSSAGTGYNEQFF.

There are a few counts of this clone. This sequence joins TRBV4-1 and TRBJ2-3; 13 bases map to TRBD2. The CDR3 is 16 amino acids. V lost 4 bases to trimming and J lost 5 bases; unmatched junction nucleotides: 6. Per germline, CDR1 MGHRA and CDR2 YSYEKL. The DNA of the CDR3 is TGCGCCAGCAGCCGAACTAGCGGGGGGGCGGAAGATACGCAGTATTTT. Encoded protein: CASSRTSGGAEDTQYF.

The chain recombines TRBV15 with TRBJ2-7; 7 nucleotides line up with TRBD2. Germline V gene lookup returns CDR1 LNHNV and CDR2 YYDKDF (reference sequence). CDR3 length: 15 amino acids. V lost 0 bases and J lost 1; bases outside the gene matches: 3. The CDR3 loop reads CATSRDVGGSYEQYF. CDR3 DNA sequence: TGTGCCACCAGCAGAGATGTGGGGGGGTCCTACGAGCAGTACTTC. The full variable domain, with the rest looked up from reference TRBV15 and TRBJ2-7, is DAMVIQNPRYQVTQFGKPVTLSCSQTLNHNVMYWYQQKSSQAPKLLFHYYDKDFNNEADTPDNFQSRRPNTSFCFLDIRSPGLGDTAMYLCATSRDVGGSYEQYFGPGTRLTVT.

The chain uses TRBV10-3 and TRBJ1-1; a possible D gene is TRBD1 (6 bases). The CDR3 runs to 13 residues. Germline CDR1 reads ENHRY; CDR2 reads SYGVKD. Trimming stripped 2 bases from V and 4 bases from J, with 8 bases between. CDR3 region: CAISEQGSTEAFF. The DNA for the CDR3 is TGTGCCATCAGTGAGCAGGGGAGCACTGAAGCTTTCTTT.

This sequence joins TRBV5-1 and TRBJ1-4; 9 bases are shared with TRBD1. This CDR3 spans 15 amino acids. V was clipped by 4 bases and J by 2 bases; unmatched bases: 3. Germline CDR1 reads SGHRS; CDR2 reads YFSETQ. CDR3 sequence (DNA): TGCGCCAGCAGCACCGGGACAGGGACTAATGAAAAACTGTTTTTT. As protein: CASSTGTGTNEKLFF. The full variable domain, in which reference TRBV5-1 and TRBJ1-4 provide the parts outside the CDR3, is KAGVTQTPRYLIKTRGQQVTLSCSPISGHRSVSWYQQTPGQGLQFLFEYFSETQRNKGNFPGRFSGRQFSNSRSEMNVSTLELGDSALYLCASSTGTGTNEKLFFGSGTQLSVL.

The V gene is TRBV11-2, the J gene TRBJ2-7; weak D call: TRBD2 (6 bases). The CDR3 length is 15 residues. V dropped 0 bases and J dropped 1 base, with 10 bases sitting between them. Germline values: CDR1 SGHAT, CDR2 FQNNGV. The CDR3 DNA sequence: TGTGCCAGCAGCTTAGAAGGCGGACTATCCTACGAGCAGTACTTC. As protein: CASSLEGGLSYEQYF. The full variable domain, with the rest looked up from reference TRBV11-2 and TRBJ2-7, is EAGVAQSPRYKIIEKRQSVAFWCNPISGHATLYWYQQILGQGPKLLIQFQNNGVVDDSQLPKDRFSAERLKGVDSTLKIQPAKLEDSAVYLCASSLEGGLSYEQYFGPGTRLTVT.

The rearrangement links TRBV5-1 to TRBJ1-3; D is possibly TRBD1 (6 bases). Germline V gene lookup returns CDR1 SGHRS and CDR2 YFSETQ. This CDR3 has 14 residues. Trimming took off 3 bases at V and 1 base at J, with 8 bases between the two ends. CDR3 nucleotides: TGCGCCAGCAGCTCACAGGGTTCTGGAAACACCATATATTTT. It specifies CASSSQGSGNTIYF.

Here the CDR3 DNA reads TGTGCCAGCAGTGAAGCAGGGGGCCATCAGCCCCAGCATTTT. Encoded protein: CASSEAGGHQPQHF. The chain is built from TRBV25-1 and TRBJ1-5, with 8 bases lining up with TRBD1. CDR1 and CDR2 from the germline V gene are MGHDK and SYGVNS. CDR3 length: 14 residues. The V segment lost 2 bases and the J segment 5 bases; nucleotides outside the gene matches: 2. Combining the CDR3 with reference TRBV25-1 and TRBJ1-5 gives the whole variable domain EADIYQTPRYLVIGTGKKITLECSQTMGHDKMYWYQQDPGMELHLIHYSYGVNSTEKGDLSSESTVSRIRTEHFPLTLESARPSHTSQYLCASSEAGGHQPQHFGDGTRLSIL.

This rearrangement joins TRBV12-5 to TRBJ1-2; 9 bases map to TRBD1. V gave up 0 bases and J gave up 6 bases; unmatched junction bases: 5. The CDR3 is made up of 15 amino acids. CDR1 is LGHNT, CDR2 FRNRAP, per germline. CDR3 DNA sequence: TGTGCTAGTGGTTTGGTTACAGGGGGCGCGGATGGCTACACCTTC. Residues: CASGLVTGGADGYTF.

This chain connects TRBV29-1 to TRBJ2-3; a weak D match, TRBD2 (5 bases). Trimming shortened V by 4 bases and J by 1 base, and 9 bases separated the two germline ends. CDR3 length: 13 amino acids. Germline V gene data show CDR1 as SQVTM and CDR2 as ANQGSEA. The CDR3: CSVVLAGTDTQYF. CDR3 coding DNA: TGCAGCGTTGTTCTAGCAGGCACAGATACGCAGTATTTT.